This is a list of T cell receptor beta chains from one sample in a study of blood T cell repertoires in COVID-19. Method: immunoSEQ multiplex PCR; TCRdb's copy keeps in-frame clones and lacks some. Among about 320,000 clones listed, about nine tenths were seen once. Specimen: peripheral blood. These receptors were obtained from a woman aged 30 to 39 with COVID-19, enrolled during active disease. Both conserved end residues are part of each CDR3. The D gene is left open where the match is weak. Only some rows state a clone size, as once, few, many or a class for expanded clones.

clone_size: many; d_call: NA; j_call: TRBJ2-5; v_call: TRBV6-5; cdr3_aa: CASNPRGPEETQYF; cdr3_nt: TGTGCCAGCAACCCGCGGGGGCCCGAAGAGACCCAGTACTTC
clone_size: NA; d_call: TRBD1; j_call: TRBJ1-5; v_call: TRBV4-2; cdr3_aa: CASSQGQGPNQPQHF; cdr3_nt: TGTGCCAGCAGCCAGGGACAGGGACCAAATCAGCCCCAGCATTTT
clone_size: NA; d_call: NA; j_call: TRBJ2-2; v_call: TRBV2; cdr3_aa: CASSVEGLGPSGELFF; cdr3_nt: TGTGCCAGCAGTGTGGAGGGGTTGGGGCCCTCCGGGGAGCTGTTTTTT
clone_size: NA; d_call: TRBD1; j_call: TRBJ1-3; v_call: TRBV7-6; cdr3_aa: CASSLAWRNRGAAGNTIYF; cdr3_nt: TGTGCCAGCAGCTTAGCTTGGAGAAACAGGGGTGCAGCTGGAAACACCATATATTTT
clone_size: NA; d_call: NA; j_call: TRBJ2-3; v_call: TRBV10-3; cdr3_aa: CAISELAGARGDTQYF; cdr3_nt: TGTGCCATCAGTGAGCTTGCGGGGGCTCGGGGAGATACGCAGTATTTT
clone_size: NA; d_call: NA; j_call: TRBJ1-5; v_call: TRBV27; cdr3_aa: CASSLPLNGHRIPPTAGPQHF; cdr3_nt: TGTGCCAGCAGTTTACCCCTAAACGGACACCGGATCCCCCCGACTGCAGGGCCCCAGCATTTT
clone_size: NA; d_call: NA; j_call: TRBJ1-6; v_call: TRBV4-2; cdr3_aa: CASSQVIDSLNSPLHF; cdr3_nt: TGTGCCAGCAGCCAAGTAATCGACAGCCTGAATTCACCCCTCCACTTT
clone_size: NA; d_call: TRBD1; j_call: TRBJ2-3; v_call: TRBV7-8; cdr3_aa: CASSRQGASTDTQYF; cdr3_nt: TGTGCCAGCAGCCGTCAGGGGGCTAGCACAGATACGCAGTATTTT
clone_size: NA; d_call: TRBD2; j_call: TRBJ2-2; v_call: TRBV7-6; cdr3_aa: CASSLASGTSKTGELFF; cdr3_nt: TGTGCCAGCAGCTTAGCGTCCGGGACTAGCAAGACCGGGGAGCTGTTTTTT
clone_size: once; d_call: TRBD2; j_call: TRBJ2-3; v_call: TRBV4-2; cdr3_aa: CASSQGTSGGGSDTQYF; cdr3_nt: TGTGCCAGCAGCCAAGGAACTAGCGGGGGGGGGTCAGATACGCAGTATTTT
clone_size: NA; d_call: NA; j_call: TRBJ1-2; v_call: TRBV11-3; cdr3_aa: CASSATRTLGYTF; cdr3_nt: TGTGCCAGCAGCGCTACCCGGACTCTTGGCTACACCTTC
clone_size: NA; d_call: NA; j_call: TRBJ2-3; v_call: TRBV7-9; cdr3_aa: CASSLPLDHTQYF; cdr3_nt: TGTGCCAGCAGCTTACCGCTAGACCATACGCAGTATTTT
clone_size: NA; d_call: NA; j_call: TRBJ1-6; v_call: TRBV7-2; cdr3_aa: CASSFYPMTTGNSPLHF; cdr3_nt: TGTGCCAGCAGCTTTTATCCCATGACGACGGGGAATTCACCCCTCCACTTT
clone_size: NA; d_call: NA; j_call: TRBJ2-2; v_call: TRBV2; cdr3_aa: CASRDRSRGELFF; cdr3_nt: TGTGCCAGCAGAGACAGATCTAGGGGGGAGCTGTTTTTT
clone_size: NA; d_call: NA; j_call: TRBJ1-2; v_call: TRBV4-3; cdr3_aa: CASSQGGRRVYGYTF; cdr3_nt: TGCGCCAGCAGCCAAGGGGGGAGGAGGGTCTATGGCTACACCTTC
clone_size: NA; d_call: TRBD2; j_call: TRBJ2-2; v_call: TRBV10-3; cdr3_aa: CATGLAGGSAGELFF; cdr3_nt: TGTGCCACCGGACTAGCGGGGGGGTCGGCCGGGGAGCTGTTTTTT
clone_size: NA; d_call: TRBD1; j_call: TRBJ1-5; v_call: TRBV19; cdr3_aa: CASSAGQGKKPQHF; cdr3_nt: TGTGCCAGTAGCGCGGGACAGGGTAAAAAGCCCCAGCATTTT
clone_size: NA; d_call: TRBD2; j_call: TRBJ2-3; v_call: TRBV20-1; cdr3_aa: CSASPGLAGASTDTQYF; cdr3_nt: TGCAGTGCTAGTCCGGGACTAGCGGGAGCTAGCACAGATACGCAGTATTTT
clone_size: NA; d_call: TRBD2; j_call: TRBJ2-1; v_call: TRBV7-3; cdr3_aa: CASSLTPLTSVAEQFF; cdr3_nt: TGTGCCAGCAGCTTAACGCCGCTTACTAGCGTTGCTGAGCAGTTCTTC
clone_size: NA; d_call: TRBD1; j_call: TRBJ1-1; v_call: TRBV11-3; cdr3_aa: CASTSQRLDRGLTEAFF; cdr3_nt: TGTGCCAGCACTTCCCAGAGGCTGGACAGGGGGCTCACTGAAGCTTTCTTT
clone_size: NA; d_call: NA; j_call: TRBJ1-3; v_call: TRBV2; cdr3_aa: CASSDPGHPASGNTIYF; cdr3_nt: TGTGCCAGCAGTGACCCGGGACACCCAGCCTCTGGAAACACCATATATTTT
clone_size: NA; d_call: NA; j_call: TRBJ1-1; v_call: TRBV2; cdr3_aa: CASSFNMNTEAFF; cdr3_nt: TGTGCCAGCAGTTTCAACATGAACACTGAAGCTTTCTTT
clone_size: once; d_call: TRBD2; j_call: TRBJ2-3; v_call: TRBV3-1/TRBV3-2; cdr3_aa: CASSQASGGVTQYF; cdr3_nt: TGTGCCAGCAGCCAAGCTAGCGGGGGAGTCACGCAGTATTTT
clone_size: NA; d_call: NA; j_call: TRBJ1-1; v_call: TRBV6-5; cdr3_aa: CASNVGGMNTEAFF; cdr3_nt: TGTGCCAGCAACGTCGGGGGAATGAACACTGAAGCTTTCTTT